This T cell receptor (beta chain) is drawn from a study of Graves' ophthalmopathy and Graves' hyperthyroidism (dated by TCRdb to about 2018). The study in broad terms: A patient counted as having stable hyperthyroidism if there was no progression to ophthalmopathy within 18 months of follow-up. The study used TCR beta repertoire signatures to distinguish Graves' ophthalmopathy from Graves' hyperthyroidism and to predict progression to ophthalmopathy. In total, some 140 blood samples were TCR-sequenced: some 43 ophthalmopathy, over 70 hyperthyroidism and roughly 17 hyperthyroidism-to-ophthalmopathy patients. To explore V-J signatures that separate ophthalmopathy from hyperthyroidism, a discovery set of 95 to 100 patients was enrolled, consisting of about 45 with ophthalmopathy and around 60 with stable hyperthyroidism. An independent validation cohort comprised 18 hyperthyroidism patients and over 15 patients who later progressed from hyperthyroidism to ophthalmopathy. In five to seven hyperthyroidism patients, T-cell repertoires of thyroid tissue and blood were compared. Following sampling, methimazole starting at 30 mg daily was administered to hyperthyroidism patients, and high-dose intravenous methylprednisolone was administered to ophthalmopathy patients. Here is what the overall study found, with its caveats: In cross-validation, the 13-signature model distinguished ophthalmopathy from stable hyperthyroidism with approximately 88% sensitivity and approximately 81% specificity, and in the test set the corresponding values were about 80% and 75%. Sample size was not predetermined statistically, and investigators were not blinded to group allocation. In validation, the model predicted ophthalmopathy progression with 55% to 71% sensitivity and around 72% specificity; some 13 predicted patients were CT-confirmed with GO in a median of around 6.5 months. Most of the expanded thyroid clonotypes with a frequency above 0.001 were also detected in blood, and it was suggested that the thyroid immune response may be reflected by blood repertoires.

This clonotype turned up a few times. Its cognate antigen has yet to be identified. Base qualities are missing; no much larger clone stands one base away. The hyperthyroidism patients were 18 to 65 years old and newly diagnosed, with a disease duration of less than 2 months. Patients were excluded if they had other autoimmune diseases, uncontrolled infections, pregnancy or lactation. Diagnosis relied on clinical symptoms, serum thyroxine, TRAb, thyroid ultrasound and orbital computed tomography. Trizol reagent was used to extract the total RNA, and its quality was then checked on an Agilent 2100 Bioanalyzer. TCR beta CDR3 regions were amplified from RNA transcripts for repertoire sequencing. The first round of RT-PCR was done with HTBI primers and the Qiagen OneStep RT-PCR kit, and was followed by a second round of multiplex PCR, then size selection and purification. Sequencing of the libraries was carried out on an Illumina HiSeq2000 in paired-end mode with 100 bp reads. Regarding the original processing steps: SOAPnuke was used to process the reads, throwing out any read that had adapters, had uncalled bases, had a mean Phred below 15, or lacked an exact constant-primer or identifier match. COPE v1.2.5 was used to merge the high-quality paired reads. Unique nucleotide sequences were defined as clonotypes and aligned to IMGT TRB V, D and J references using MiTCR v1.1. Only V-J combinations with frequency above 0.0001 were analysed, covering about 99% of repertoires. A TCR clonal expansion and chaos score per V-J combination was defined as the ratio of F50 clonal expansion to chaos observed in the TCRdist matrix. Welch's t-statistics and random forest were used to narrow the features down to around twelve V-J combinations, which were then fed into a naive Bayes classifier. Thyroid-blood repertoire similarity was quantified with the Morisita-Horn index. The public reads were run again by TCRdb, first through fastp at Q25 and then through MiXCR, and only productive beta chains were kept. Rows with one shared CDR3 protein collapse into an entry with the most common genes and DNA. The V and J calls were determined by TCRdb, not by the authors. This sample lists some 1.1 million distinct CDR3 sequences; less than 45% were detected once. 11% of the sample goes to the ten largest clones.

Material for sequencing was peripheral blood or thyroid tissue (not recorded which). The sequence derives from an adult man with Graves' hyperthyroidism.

CDR3 reads: CASSYSTGTTISYEQYF. In nucleotide form, the sequence is TGTGCCAGCAGTTACTCGACCGGGACCACAATTTCCTACGAGCAGTACTTC. The sequence joins TRBV6-5 to TRBJ2-7; the D segment might be TRBD1 or TRBD2, since each matches 5 bases. The germline V gene encodes CDR1 MNHEY and CDR2 SVGAGI. The CDR3 holds 17 amino acids from the cysteine to the phenylalanine. The entry retains the CDR3 DNA only, 51 bases that are in frame from base 1. V is reduced by 0 bases and J by 1 base, leaving a spacing of 16 bases between them.